This TCR beta chain was found in a study of blood T cell repertoires in COVID-19. Study-wide background: T cells, B-cell-depleted T cells, or PBMCs supplied cDNA or gDNA.

Authors' analysis steps: Reference gene primer amplification in the assay estimated nucleated cell counts. Assay: immunoSEQ multiplex PCR; the TCRdb copy retains only in-frame clones and omits some. V and J calls and clone size follow that table, whereas D and trimming were derived from the DNA. Of 110,000 to 150,000 clones in the sample, 85% were seen once. The sequencing sample was made of peripheral blood. This sequence was found in a man aged 45-65 years with acute or convalescent COVID-19.

CDR3: CASSRQGVYTDTQYF. CDR3 nucleotide sequence: TGCGCCAGCAGCCGTCAGGGGGTCTACACAGATACGCAGTATTTT. The chain uses TRBV5-1 and TRBJ2-3; 7 bases are a match to TRBD1. CDR1 and CDR2 (germline): SGHRS, YFSETQ. This CDR3 is built from 15 residues. The V and J ends lost 4 bases and 2 bases, in that order; junction bases with no gene match: 7.